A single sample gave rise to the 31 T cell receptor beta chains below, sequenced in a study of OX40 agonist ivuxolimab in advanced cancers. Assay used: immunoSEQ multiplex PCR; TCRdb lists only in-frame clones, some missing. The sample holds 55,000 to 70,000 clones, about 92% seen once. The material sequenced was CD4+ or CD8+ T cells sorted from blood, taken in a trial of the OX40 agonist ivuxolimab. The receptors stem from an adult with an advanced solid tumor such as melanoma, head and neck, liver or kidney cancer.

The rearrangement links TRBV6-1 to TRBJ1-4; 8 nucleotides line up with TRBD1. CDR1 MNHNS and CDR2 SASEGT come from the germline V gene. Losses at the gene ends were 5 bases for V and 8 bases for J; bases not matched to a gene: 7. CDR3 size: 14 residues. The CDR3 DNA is TGTGCCAGCAGTCGACAGGGGTCTTCCGAAAAACTGTTTTTT. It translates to CASSRQGSSEKLFF.

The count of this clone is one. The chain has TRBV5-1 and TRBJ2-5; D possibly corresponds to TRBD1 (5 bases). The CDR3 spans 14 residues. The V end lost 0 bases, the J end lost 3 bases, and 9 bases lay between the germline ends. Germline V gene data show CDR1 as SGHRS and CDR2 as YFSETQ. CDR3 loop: CASSLVGAEETQYF. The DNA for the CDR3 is TGCGCCAGCAGCTTGGTTGGGGCCGAAGAGACCCAGTACTTC.

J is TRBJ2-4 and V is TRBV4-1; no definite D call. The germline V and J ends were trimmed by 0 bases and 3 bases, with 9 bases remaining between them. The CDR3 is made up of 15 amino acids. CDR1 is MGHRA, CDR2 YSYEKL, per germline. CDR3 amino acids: CASSQDGIFKNIQYF. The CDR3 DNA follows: TGCGCCAGCAGCCAAGACGGTATCTTCAAAAACATTCAGTACTTC.

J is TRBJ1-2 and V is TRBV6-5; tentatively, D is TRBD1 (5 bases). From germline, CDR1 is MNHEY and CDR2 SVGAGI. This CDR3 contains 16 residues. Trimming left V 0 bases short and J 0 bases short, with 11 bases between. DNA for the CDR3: TGTGCCAGCAGTTACTCGAGAGGGGCCTCTAACTATGGCTACACCTTC. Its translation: CASSYSRGASNYGYTF.

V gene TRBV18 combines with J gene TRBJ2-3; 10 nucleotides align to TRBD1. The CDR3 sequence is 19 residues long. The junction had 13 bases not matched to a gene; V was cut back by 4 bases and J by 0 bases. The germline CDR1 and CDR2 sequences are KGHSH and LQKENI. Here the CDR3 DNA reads TGTGCCAGCTCACGATTGCGGGACAGGGGAAATTATAGCACAGATACGCAGTATTTT. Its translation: CASSRLRDRGNYSTDTQYF.

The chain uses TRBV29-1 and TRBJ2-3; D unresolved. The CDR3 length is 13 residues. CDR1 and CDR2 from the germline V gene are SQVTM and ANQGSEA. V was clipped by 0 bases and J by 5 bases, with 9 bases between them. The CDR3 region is CSVEDPSEDTQYF. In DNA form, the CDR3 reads TGCAGCGTTGAAGACCCTTCAGAAGATACGCAGTATTTT.

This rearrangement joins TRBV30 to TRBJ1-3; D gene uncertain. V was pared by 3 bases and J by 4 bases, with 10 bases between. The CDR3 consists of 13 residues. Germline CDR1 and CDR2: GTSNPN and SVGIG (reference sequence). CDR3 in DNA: TGTGCCTGGAGGACGGTTCCAGGAAACACCATATATTTT. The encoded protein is CAWRTVPGNTIYF. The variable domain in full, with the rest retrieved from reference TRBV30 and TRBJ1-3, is SQTIHQWPATLVQPVGSPLSLECTVEGTSNPNLYWYRQAAGRGLQLLFYSVGIGQISSEVPQNLSASRPQDRQFILSSKKLLLSDSGFYLCAWRTVPGNTIYFGEGSWLTVV.

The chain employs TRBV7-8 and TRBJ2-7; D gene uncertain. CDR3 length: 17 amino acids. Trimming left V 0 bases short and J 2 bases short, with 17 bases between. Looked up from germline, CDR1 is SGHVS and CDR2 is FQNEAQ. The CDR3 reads CASSLASRNTFTYEQYF. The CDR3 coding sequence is TGTGCCAGCAGCTTAGCGAGCCGGAACACCTTCACCTACGAGCAGTACTTC.

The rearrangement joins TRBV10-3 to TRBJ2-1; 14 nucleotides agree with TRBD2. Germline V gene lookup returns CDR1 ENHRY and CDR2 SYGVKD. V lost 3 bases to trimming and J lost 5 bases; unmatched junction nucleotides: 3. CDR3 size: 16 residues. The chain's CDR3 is CAISEMTSGGDNEQFF. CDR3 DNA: TGTGCCATCAGTGAAATGACTAGCGGGGGGGACAATGAGCAGTTCTTC.

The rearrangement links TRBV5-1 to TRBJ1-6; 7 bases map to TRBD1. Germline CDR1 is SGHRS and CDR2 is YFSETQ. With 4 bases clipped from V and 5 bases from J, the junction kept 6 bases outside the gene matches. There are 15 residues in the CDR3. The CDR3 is CASSSFGQDNSPLHF. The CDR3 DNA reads TGCGCCAGCAGCAGTTTTGGACAGGATAATTCACCCCTCCACTTT.

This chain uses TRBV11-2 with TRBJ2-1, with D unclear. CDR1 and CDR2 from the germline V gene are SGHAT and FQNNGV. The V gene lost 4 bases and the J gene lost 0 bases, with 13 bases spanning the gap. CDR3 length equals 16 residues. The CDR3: CASSSATERSYNEQFF. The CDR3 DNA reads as TGTGCCAGCAGCTCGGCCACTGAGCGCTCCTACAATGAGCAGTTCTTC.

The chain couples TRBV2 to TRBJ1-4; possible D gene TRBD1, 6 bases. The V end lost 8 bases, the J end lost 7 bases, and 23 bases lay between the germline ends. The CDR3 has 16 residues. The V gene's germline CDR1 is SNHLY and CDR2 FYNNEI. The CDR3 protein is CASAARVGGGGEKLFF. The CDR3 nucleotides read TGTGCCAGCGCTGCTCGAGTGGGGGGAGGGGGTGAAAAACTGTTTTTT.

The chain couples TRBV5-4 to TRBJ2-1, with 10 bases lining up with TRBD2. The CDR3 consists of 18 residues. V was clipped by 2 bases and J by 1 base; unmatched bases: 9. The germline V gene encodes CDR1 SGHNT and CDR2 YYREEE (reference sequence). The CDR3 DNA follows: TGTGCCAGCAGCTTTCAATTAGCGGGGGGCCGTTCCTACAATGAGCAGTTCTTC. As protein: CASSFQLAGGRSYNEQFF.

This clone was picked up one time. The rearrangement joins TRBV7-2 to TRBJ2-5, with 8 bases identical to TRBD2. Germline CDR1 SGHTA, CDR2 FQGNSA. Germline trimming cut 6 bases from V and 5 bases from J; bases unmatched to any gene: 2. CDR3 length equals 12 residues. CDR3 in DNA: TGTGCCAGCAGGGGACTAGGGGAGACCCAGTACTTC. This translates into CASRGLGETQYF.

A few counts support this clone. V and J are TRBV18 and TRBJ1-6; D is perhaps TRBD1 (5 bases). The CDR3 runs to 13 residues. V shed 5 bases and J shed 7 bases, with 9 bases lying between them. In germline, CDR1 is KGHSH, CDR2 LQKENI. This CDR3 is CASSVSGNSPLHF. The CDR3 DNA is TGTGCCAGCTCAGTGTCAGGGAATTCACCCCTCCACTTT.

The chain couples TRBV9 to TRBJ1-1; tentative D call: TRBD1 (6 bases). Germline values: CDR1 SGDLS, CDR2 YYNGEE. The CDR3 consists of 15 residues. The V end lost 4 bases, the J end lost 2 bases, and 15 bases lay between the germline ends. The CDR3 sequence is CASSSTGLGNTEAFF. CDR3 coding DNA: TGTGCCAGCAGCTCTACAGGGTTGGGAAACACTGAAGCTTTCTTT.

CDR3 DNA sequence: TGTGCCAGCAGGGGAATTGCGCCTGGAAACACCATATATTTT. Translated, it gives CASRGIAPGNTIYF. The chain recombines TRBV6-5 with TRBJ1-3; D unresolved. Trimming cost V 6 bases and J 2 bases, with 11 bases left between them. The CDR3 is made up of 14 amino acids. The V gene's germline CDR1 is MNHEY and CDR2 SVGAGI.

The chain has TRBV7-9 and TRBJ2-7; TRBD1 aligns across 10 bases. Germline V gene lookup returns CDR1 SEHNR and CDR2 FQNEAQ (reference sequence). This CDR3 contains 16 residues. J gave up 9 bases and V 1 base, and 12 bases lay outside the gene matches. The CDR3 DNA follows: TGTGCCAGCAGCTTAGGAGACAGGGGGCATAGGTTGGTGCAGTACTTC. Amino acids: CASSLGDRGHRLVQYF.

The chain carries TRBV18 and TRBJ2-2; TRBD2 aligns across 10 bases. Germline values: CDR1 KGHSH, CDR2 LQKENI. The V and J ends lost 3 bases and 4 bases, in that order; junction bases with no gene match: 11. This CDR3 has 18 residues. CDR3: CASSPYDLSGGSTGELFF. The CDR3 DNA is TGTGCCAGCTCACCCTACGATCTTAGCGGGGGGAGCACCGGGGAGCTGTTTTTT.

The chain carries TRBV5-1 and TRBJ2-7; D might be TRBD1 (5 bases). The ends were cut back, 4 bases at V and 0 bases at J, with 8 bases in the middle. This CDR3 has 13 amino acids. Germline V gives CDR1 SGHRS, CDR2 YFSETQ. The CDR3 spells CASSKDTSYEQYF. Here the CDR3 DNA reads TGCGCCAGCAGCAAGGACACCTCCTACGAGCAGTACTTC.

The CDR3 coding sequence is TGTGCCAGCAGCCGCCTAGCGGGGGTCGCAGATACGCAGTATTTT. Its translation: CASSRLAGVADTQYF. The chain links TRBV2 to TRBJ2-3; 10 bases are a match to TRBD2. Germline V gene data show CDR1 as SNHLY and CDR2 as FYNNEI. The CDR3 runs 15 residues. Trimming at V came to 6 bases and at J to 4 bases, leaving 7 bases not matched to a gene. The whole variable domain, filled in from reference TRBV2 and TRBJ2-3, reads EPEVTQTPSHQVTQMGQEVILRCVPISNHLYFYWYRQILGQKVEFLVSFYNNEISEKSEIFDDQFSVERPDGSNFTLKIRSTKLEDSAMYFCASSRLAGVADTQYFGPGTRLTVL.

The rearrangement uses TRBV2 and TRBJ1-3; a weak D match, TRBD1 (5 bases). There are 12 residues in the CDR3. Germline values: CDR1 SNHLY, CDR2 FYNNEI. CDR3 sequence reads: CGARGAENTIYF. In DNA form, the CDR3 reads TGTGGCGCAAGGGGCGCCGAAAACACCATATATTTT. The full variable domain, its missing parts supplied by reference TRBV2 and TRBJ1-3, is EPEVTQTPSHQVTQMGQEVILRCVPISNHLYFYWYRQILGQKVEFLVSFYNNEISEKSEIFDDQFSVERPDGSNFTLKIRSTKLEDSAMYFCGARGAENTIYFGEGSWLTVV.

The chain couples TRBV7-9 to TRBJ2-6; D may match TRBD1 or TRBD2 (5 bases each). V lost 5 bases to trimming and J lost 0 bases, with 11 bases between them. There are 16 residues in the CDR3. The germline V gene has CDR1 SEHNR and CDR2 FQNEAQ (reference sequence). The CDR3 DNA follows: TGTGCCAGCAGCCGAGGGGTGCCCTCTGGGGCCAACGTCCTGACTTTC. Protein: CASSRGVPSGANVLTF.

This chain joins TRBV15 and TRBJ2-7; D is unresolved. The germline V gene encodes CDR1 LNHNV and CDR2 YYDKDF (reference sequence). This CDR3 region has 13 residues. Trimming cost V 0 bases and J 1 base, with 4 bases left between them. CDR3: CATSRERSYEQYF. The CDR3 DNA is TGTGCCACCAGCAGAGAGCGATCCTACGAGCAGTACTTC.

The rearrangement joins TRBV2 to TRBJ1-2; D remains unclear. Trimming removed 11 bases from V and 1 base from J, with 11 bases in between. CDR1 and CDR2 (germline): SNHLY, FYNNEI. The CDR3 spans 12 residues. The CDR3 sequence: CACYRGNYGYTF. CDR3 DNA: TGTGCCTGCTACCGGGGTAACTATGGCTACACCTTC.

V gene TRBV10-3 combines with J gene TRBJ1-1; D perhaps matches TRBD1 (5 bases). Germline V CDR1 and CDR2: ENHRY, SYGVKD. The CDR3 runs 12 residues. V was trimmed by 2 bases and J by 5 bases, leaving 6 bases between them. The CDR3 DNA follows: TGTGCCATCAGTGAGGCAGGGACTGAAGCTTTCTTT. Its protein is CAISEAGTEAFF.

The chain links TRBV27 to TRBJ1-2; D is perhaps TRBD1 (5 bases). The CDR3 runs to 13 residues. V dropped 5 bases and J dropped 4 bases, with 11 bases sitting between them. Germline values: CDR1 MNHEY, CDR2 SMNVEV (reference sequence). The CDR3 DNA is TGTGCCAGCAGTAAGAGACAGAGCTATGGCTACACCTTC. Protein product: CASSKRQSYGYTF.

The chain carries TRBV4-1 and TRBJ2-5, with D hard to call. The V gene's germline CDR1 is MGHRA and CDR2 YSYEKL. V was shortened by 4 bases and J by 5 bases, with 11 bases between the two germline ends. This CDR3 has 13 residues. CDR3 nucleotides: TGCGCCAGCAGCCGATGGCGTGGGGAGACCCAGTACTTC. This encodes CASSRWRGETQYF.

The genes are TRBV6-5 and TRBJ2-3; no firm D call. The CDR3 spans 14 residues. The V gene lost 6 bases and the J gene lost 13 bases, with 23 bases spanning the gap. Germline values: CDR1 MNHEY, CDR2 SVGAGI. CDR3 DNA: TGTGCCAGCAGAATCCAAAGAGGCGCTGCTGTTAAGTATTTT. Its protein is CASRIQRGAAVKYF.

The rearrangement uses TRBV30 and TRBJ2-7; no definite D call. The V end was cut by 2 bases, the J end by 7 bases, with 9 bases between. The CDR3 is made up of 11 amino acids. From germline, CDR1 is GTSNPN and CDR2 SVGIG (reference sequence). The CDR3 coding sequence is TGTGCCTGGAGTAGGGCACGGGAGCAGTACTTC. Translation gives CAWSRAREQYF.

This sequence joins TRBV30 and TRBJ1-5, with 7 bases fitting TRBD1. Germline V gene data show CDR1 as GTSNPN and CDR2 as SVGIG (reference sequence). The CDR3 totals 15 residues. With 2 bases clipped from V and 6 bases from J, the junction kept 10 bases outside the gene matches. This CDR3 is CAWSTGTEVGQPQHF. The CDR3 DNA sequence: TGTGCCTGGAGTACCGGGACAGAGGTAGGTCAGCCCCAGCATTTT.